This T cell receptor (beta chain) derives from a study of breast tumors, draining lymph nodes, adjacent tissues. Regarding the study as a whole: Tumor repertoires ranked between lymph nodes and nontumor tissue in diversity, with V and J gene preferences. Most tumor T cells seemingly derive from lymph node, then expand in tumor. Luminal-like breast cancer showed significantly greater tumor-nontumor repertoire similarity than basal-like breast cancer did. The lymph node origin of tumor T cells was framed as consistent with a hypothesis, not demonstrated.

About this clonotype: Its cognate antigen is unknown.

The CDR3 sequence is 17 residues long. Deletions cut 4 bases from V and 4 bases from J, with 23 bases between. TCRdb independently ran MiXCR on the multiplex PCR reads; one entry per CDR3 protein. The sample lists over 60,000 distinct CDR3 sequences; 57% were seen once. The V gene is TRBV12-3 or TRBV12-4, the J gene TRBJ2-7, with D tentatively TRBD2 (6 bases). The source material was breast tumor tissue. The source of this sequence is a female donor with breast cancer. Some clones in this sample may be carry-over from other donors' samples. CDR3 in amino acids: CASSSIVGGRAGYEQYF. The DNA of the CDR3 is TGTGCCAGCAGTTCTATAGTGGGAGGCAGGGCGGGGTACGAGCAGTACTTC.